One sample yielded the 21 T cell receptor beta chains listed below, sequenced in a study of tissue T cells after allogeneic stem cell transplantation. Indicated time point: mouse harvest day 7 after allogeneic transplant. Each mouse received 10^7 T-cell-depleted marrow cells plus 10^6 splenic CD5+ T cells by tail vein. Data came from immunoSEQ multiplex PCR; TCRdb stores just in-frame clones and leaves some out. The sample contains about 3,900 clones, about 50% of which appear only once. The sample consisted of lymph node tissue. These receptors all come from a female BALB/c mouse given C57BL/6 T cells with graft-versus-host disease after an allogeneic hematopoietic cell transplant.

Note on this clone: Mouse gene names apply. CDR3 amino acids: CASSQELGGREQYF. Incomplete CDR3 DNA: TGTGCCAGCAGCCAAGAGCTGGGGGGGAGAGAACAGTAC. The chain joins TRBV5 to TRBJ2-7; TRBD2 matches 9 bases. Coverage ceases 1 residue before the CDR3 finishes, and the germline J gene fills in the end. V lost 0 bases to trimming and J lost 7 bases; unmatched junction nucleotides: 4. The CDR3 is 14 amino acids. The germline gives CDR1 LGHNA, CDR2 YNLKQL (reference sequence).

Concerning this clone: Gene names and germline refer to mouse. CDR3 sequence reads: CASSLGWNTEVFF. The part of the CDR3 DNA that was read is TGTGCCAGCTCTCTCGGGTGGAACACAGAAGTCTTC. V and J are TRBV12-1 and TRBJ1-1, with D uncertain. The read comes to an end 1 residue before the CDR3 does, leaving the germline J gene to fill in the end. Germline V gene data show CDR1 as SGHSN and CDR2 as HYEKVE. V was pared by 0 bases and J by 1 base, with 5 bases between. The CDR3 runs 13 residues.

A note on this clone: Germline and genes here are mouse. The read halts 1 residue ahead of the CDR3 end, with the missing end drawn from the germline J gene. The rearrangement links TRBV24 to TRBJ1-5, with 8 bases matching TRBD1. Germline V gives CDR1 KGHTA, CDR2 FRNEEI. CDR3 length: 16 residues. With 3 bases clipped from V and 0 bases from J, the junction kept 4 bases outside the gene matches. The CDR3 spells CASSLGQGLNNQAPLF. The sequenced CDR3 bases are TGTGCCAGCAGTCTCGGACAGGGACTTAACAACCAGGCTCCGCTT.

Of note for this clone: The gene symbols are mouse symbols. Read sequence stops 1 residue before the CDR3 end, and the germline J gene provides the missing end. The rearrangement links TRBV5 to TRBJ1-4; 8 bases align to TRBD1. Per the germline V gene, CDR1 is LGHNA and CDR2 is YNLKQL (reference sequence). This CDR3 region has 17 residues. V lost 1 base and J lost 1; bases outside the gene matches: 5. CDR3 sequence reads: CASSQAPGGYSNERLFF. Incomplete CDR3 DNA: TGTGCCAGCAGCCAAGCCCCAGGGGGCTATTCCAACGAAAGATTATTT.

About this clone itself: The gene names here belong to mouse. Incomplete CDR3 DNA: TGTGCCAGCAGCTTTGGGACAGGGAGAGGCGAAAGATTATTT. It encodes CASSFGTGRGERLF. The CDR3 in full is CASSFGTGRGERLFF. The chain has TRBV3 and TRBJ1-4; 9 nucleotides agree with TRBD1. Read data end 1 residue before the CDR3 end; the end is taken from the germline J gene. CDR1 is SNHLY, CDR2 FYNGKV, per germline (reference sequence). This CDR3 comprises 15 residues. Trimming cost V 3 bases and J 7 bases; bases outside gene matches: 6.

This clone was seen more than once but under ten times. Gene names are the mouse ones. The read halts 1 residue ahead of the CDR3 end, with the missing end drawn from the germline J gene. The V call is TRBV26, the J call TRBJ1-3; no reliable D call. Trimming shortened V by 5 bases and J by 0 bases, and 8 bases separated the two germline ends. This CDR3 spans 14 amino acids. Germline V lookup: CDR1 KGHPV, CDR2 FQNQEV (reference sequence). CDR3 region: CASSLTNSGNTLYF. The sequenced part of the CDR3 DNA is TGTGCCAGCAGTTTGACAAATTCTGGAAATACGCTCTAT.

As to this clone: These gene names are mouse names. This chain's CDR3 is CASSLSWSAETLYF. The CDR3 DNA, read in part, is TGTGCCAGCAGTCTGTCATGGAGTGCAGAAACGCTGTAT. This chain uses TRBV26 with TRBJ2-3; no clear D gene. The read falls 1 residue short of the CDR3 end, and the missing part is taken from the germline J gene. V was pared by 0 bases and J by 0 bases, with 4 bases between. CDR1 and CDR2 from the germline V gene are KGHPV and FQNQEV (reference sequence). CDR3 length: 14 amino acids. Full variable domain (rest looked up from reference TRBV26 and TRBJ2-3): NSKVIQTPRYLVKGQGQKAKMRCIPEKGHPVVFWYQQNKNNEFKFLINFQNQEVLQQIDMTEKRFSAECPSNSPCSLEIQSSEAGDSALYLCASSLSWSAETLYFGSGTRLTVL.

This clone was seen only a few times. The gene names here belong to mouse. The read stops 1 residue short of the end of the CDR3; the missing end is completed from the germline J gene. V usage is TRBV12-2 and J usage is TRBJ1-6; D is ambiguous. TRBJ1-6 is flagged as an ORF with uncertain function. The germline V and J ends were trimmed by 2 bases and 6 bases, with 1 base remaining between them. The CDR3 loop spans 11 amino acids. The germline CDR1 and CDR2 sequences are SGHLS and HYDKME. Incomplete CDR3 DNA: TGTGCCAGCTCTCCTAATTCGCCCCTCTAC. It is translated as CASSPNSPLY. The whole CDR3 region reads CASSPNSPLYF.

In regard to this clone: All gene names here are mouse names. The observed sequence ends 1 residue before the CDR3 terminus, with the missing tail filled in from the germline J gene. The rearrangement uses TRBV23 and TRBJ1-4; TRBD1, the table's D call, lacks a check against the DNA. The CDR3 has 15 residues. From germline, CDR1 is KGHTA and CDR2 FQNQQP. Partial CDR3 DNA: TGCTCCAGCAGTTGGACAGGGGGCTCCAACGAAAGATTATTT. Its protein product is CSSSWTGGSNERLF. The entire CDR3 protein is CSSSWTGGSNERLFF.

A word on this clone: Gene names follow the mouse nomenclature. Sequencing ends 1 residue short of the CDR3 end; the germline J gene provides the rest. This chain joins TRBV2 and TRBJ2-7; 8 bases map to TRBD2. This CDR3 is built from 13 residues. Germline V gene sequence: CDR1 LGHNA, CDR2 YSYQKL. The ends lost 0 bases at V and 9 bases at J; junction bases unmatched: 4. CDR3 DNA, as far as it was read: TGTGCCAGCAGCCAAGATCCCGGGACTGGACAGTAC. Its translation is CASSQDPGTGQY. The CDR3 reads in full as CASSQDPGTGQYF.

Concerning this clone: Germline and genes: mouse. The read finishes 1 residue shy of the CDR3 end, and the germline J gene is used to complete it. The chain employs TRBV31 and TRBJ1-4; TRBD1 matches at 9 bases. The CDR3 totals 14 residues. CDR1 is GKSSPN, CDR2 SITVG, per germline. V was clipped by 1 base and J by 7 bases; unmatched bases: 4. The CDR3 spells CAWSPGTGSERLFF. Incomplete CDR3 DNA: TGTGCCTGGAGTCCCGGGACAGGGAGCGAAAGATTATTT.

This clone appeared a few times. Gene names refer to mouse genes. The read terminates 1 residue before the CDR3 end, so the remaining end is supplied by the germline J gene. The gene calls are TRBV12-1 and TRBJ2-4; 14 nucleotides line up with TRBD2. The J segment lost 1 base and the V segment lost 3 bases, leaving 2 bases of the junction unmatched. CDR3 length: 16 amino acids. Germline V gene sequence: CDR1 SGHSN, CDR2 HYEKVE. CDR3 loop: CASSTGLGGRQNTLYF. The part of the CDR3 DNA that was read is TGTGCCAGCTCTACGGGACTGGGGGGGCGTCAAAACACCTTGTAC.

A note on this clone: Genes and germline come from the mouse. The CDR3 extends 1 residue past the end of the read, so its final part is completed from the germline J gene. The chain links TRBV13-3 to TRBJ2-1, with 9 bases that match TRBD2. The CDR3 covers 15 residues. The germline V gene has CDR1 NNHDY and CDR2 SYVADS. Losses at the gene ends were 0 bases for V and 3 bases for J; bases not matched to a gene: 1. The CDR3 protein is CASSDGTGVYAEQFF. The covered CDR3 bases are TGTGCCAGCAGTGATGGGACTGGGGTCTATGCTGAGCAGTTC.

This clone came up a few times. Any gene name here is a mouse gene name. The read gets to within 1 residue of the CDR3 end, and the germline J gene fills in the rest. This rearrangement joins TRBV15 to TRBJ2-3; D not certain. Trimming took off 4 bases at V and 3 bases at J, with 5 bases between the two ends. The CDR3 spans 12 residues. Germline V gives CDR1 SGHND, CDR2 FRSKSL. The CDR3 is CASSYPAETLYF. CDR3 DNA (partial): TGTGCCAGCAGTTACCCGGCAGAAACGCTGTAT. The full variable domain, completed using reference TRBV15 and TRBJ2-3, is DAGVTQTPRHEVAEKGQTIILKCEPVSGHNDLFWYRQTKIQGLELLSYFRSKSLMEDGGAFKDRFKAEMLNSSFSTLKIQPTEPKDSAVYLCASSYPAETLYFGSGTRLTVL.

In the case of this clone: Gene and germline names: mouse. The CDR3 end falls 1 residue outside the read, so it is completed with the germline J gene. The rearrangement joins TRBV26 to TRBJ1-1; 7 bases align to TRBD1. The V gene's germline CDR1 is KGHPV and CDR2 FQNQEV (reference sequence). CDR3 length: 13 amino acids. V lost 4 bases to trimming and J lost 8 bases; unmatched junction nucleotides: 7. The part of the CDR3 DNA that was read is TGTGCCAGCAGTCCCGGGCAGGGGGTGGAAGTCTTC. This sequence encodes CASSPGQGVEVF. The whole CDR3 protein is CASSPGQGVEVFF. The full variable domain, in which reference TRBV26 and TRBJ1-1 provide the parts outside the CDR3, is NSKVIQTPRYLVKGQGQKAKMRCIPEKGHPVVFWYQQNKNNEFKFLINFQNQEVLQQIDMTEKRFSAECPSNSPCSLEIQSSEAGDSALYLCASSPGQGVEVFFGKGTRLTVV.

As concerns this clone: The genes are named according to mouse. The read terminates 1 residue ahead of where the CDR3 ends, so the germline J gene completes it. This chain connects TRBV13-3 to TRBJ2-1; TRBD1 agrees at 8 bases. This CDR3 spans 14 amino acids. From germline, CDR1 is NNHDY and CDR2 SYVADS. V dropped 1 base and J dropped 9; count of bases not matched to a gene: 6. The part of the CDR3 DNA that was read is TGTGCCAGCAGTGATTCTTCAGGGGGCGATGAGCAGTTC. It specifies CASSDSSGGDEQF. The complete CDR3 sequence is CASSDSSGGDEQFF.

On this clone: All gene names here are mouse names. The read finishes 1 residue shy of the CDR3 end, and the germline J gene is used to complete it. V usage is TRBV5 and J usage is TRBJ2-5, with 7 bases aligning to TRBD1. Germline CDR1 reads LGHNA; CDR2 reads YNLKQL (reference sequence). This CDR3 contains 15 residues. Trimming took 0 bases from V and 2 from J; bases not matched to a gene: 2. The sequenced CDR3 bases are TGTGCCAGCAGCCAAGATGGGGACAGCCAAGACACCCAGTAC. Encoded protein: CASSQDGDSQDTQY. The whole CDR3 protein reads CASSQDGDSQDTQYF.

This clone was counted between two and nine times. Each gene name is a mouse one. The sequence runs out 1 residue before the end of the CDR3; the remainder is reconstructed from the germline J gene. The genes are TRBV26 and TRBJ1-1, with TRBD1 as a possible D gene (5 bases). This CDR3 spans 13 amino acids. From germline, CDR1 is KGHPV and CDR2 FQNQEV (reference sequence). Trimming removed 2 bases from V and 1 base from J, with 5 bases in between. Incomplete CDR3 DNA: TGTGCCAGCAGTCTGGGACAAAACACAGAAGTCTTC. Its translation: CASSLGQNTEVF. The full-length CDR3 reads as CASSLGQNTEVFF.

Note on this clone: Gene names and germline refer to mouse. Coverage ceases 1 residue before the CDR3 finishes, and the germline J gene fills in the end. This chain connects TRBV13-3 to TRBJ2-5; 10 bases are a match to TRBD2. The CDR3 runs to 15 residues. Germline assignment: CDR1 NNHDY and CDR2 SYVADS. Losses at the gene ends were 5 bases for V and 1 base for J; bases not matched to a gene: 4. The CDR3 spells CASSPDWGDQDTQYF. CDR3 DNA, as far as it was read: TGTGCCAGCAGCCCCGACTGGGGGGACCAAGACACCCAGTAC.

With respect to this clone: Genes here carry mouse names. The read gets to within 1 residue of the CDR3 end, and the germline J gene fills in the rest. The same CDR3 arises from other DNA sequences in this sample as well. The chain couples TRBV13-1 to TRBJ2-5, with TRBD1 matching over 9 bases. This CDR3 has 14 residues. Trimming cost V 5 bases and J 2 bases; bases outside gene matches: 3. Germline CDR1 is NSHNY and CDR2 is SYGAGN. The sequenced CDR3 bases are TGTGCCAGCAGCCCGGACAGGGGCCAAGACACCCAGTAC. As protein: CASSPDRGQDTQY. The whole CDR3 region reads CASSPDRGQDTQYF.

This clone qualifies as large. Mouse names are used for the genes. With the read ending 1 residue before the CDR3 end, the germline J gene is used to fill in that end. The genes are TRBV12-2 and TRBJ2-7; 7 bases map to TRBD1. The CDR3 has 14 amino acids. The junction had 6 bases not matched to a gene; V was cut back by 2 bases and J by 3 bases. Germline V CDR1 and CDR2: SGHLS, HYDKME. CDR3 sequence: CASSPHRGNYEQYF. Partial CDR3 DNA: TGTGCCAGCTCTCCCCACAGGGGAAACTATGAACAGTAC.